One sample yielded the 28 T cell receptor beta chains listed below, sequenced in a study of blood T cell repertoires in COVID-19. Produced via immunoSEQ multiplex PCR; TCRdb's table is partial and in-frame only. The sample includes 100,000 or so clones, around 76% of them seen just once. The source material was peripheral blood. Receptor source: a man older than 75 with acute or convalescent COVID-19.

V and J are TRBV18 and TRBJ2-7; 8 bases match TRBD1. CDR1 KGHSH and CDR2 LQKENI come from the germline V gene. This CDR3 contains 15 residues. The V segment lost 0 bases and the J segment 5 bases; nucleotides outside the gene matches: 6. CDR3: CASSPPWTGMNEQYF. The CDR3 nucleotides read TGTGCCAGCTCACCACCCTGGACAGGGATGAACGAGCAGTACTTC.

The rearrangement uses TRBV18 and TRBJ1-4; TRBD1 matches at 8 bases. Germline V gives CDR1 KGHSH, CDR2 LQKENI. The J segment lost 2 bases and the V segment lost 3 bases, leaving 2 bases of the junction unmatched. CDR3 size: 15 residues. CDR3 residues: CASSPDRVTNEKLFF. The CDR3 region has the DNA TGTGCCAGCTCACCGGACAGGGTTACTAATGAAAAACTGTTTTTT.

The CDR3 sequence is CASSWGGDQPQHF. CDR3 nucleotides: TGTGCCAGCAGTTGGGGAGGGGATCAGCCCCAGCATTTT. The chain combines TRBV12-3 or TRBV12-4 with TRBJ1-5; D is possibly TRBD1 (5 bases). The V and J ends lost 4 bases and 5 bases respectively, with 9 bases between them. The CDR3 totals 13 residues.

This rearrangement joins TRBV5-3 to TRBJ1-6; D is unresolved. TRBV5-3 is known as an ORF, though its function is uncertain. Trimming cost V 0 bases and J 9 bases, with 4 bases left between them. This CDR3 has 12 residues. CDR3 protein: CARSLERSPLHF. The CDR3 DNA is TGTGCCAGAAGCTTGGAGCGTTCACCCCTCCACTTT.

V and J are TRBV6-1 and TRBJ2-7, with 8 bases matching TRBD1. The germline gives CDR1 MNHNS, CDR2 SASEGT. The CDR3 totals 14 residues. The V gene end was trimmed by 6 bases and the J gene end by 0 bases; junction bases not matched to a gene: 4. The CDR3: CASSRGQGSYEQYF. CDR3 DNA: TGTGCCAGCAGCCGCGGACAGGGCTCCTACGAGCAGTACTTC.

In DNA, the CDR3 is TGCGCCAGCAACCCAATTAGGGGGCTCGGCACAGATACGCAGTATTTT. The encoded protein is CASNPIRGLGTDTQYF. J is TRBJ2-3 and V is TRBV5-1, with TRBD1 identical over 7 bases. CDR1 is SGHRS, CDR2 YFSETQ, per germline. Trimming at V came to 6 bases and at J to 1 base, leaving 11 bases not matched to a gene. This CDR3 region has 16 residues.

The rearrangement joins TRBV9 to TRBJ2-1, with 13 bases fitting TRBD2. CDR3 length: 19 residues. J gave up 6 bases and V 3 bases, and 15 bases lay outside the gene matches. Germline V gene lookup returns CDR1 SGDLS and CDR2 YYNGEE. The CDR3 coding sequence is TGTGCCAGCAGCGCGACTAGCGGGAGGCTCGCCGTGAGGTCCAATGAGCAGTTCTTC. This sequence encodes CASSATSGRLAVRSNEQFF.

The gene calls are TRBV7-9 and TRBJ2-2; the D gene is possibly TRBD1 (6 bases). Germline CDR1 and CDR2: SEHNR and FQNEAQ (reference sequence). Trimming pared 5 bases from V and 4 bases from J, leaving 11 bases between. The CDR3 totals 14 residues. For the CDR3, the DNA is TGTGCCAGCAGCACCTACAGGGCCACCGGGGAGCTGTTTTTT. Its protein product is CASSTYRATGELFF.

The chain uses TRBV10-3 and TRBJ1-3; D gene uncertain. V dropped 9 bases and J dropped 1 base, with 10 bases sitting between them. Per the germline V gene, CDR1 is ENHRY and CDR2 is SYGVKD. The CDR3 is 13 residues long. The CDR3 protein is CAISTGSGNTIYF. The CDR3 DNA reads as TGTGCCATTTCCACGGGATCTGGAAACACCATATATTTT.

This clone was counted a few times. The V call is TRBV18, the J call TRBJ1-1; 9 nucleotides line up with TRBD1. CDR3 size: 16 residues. The trim removed 4 bases at V and 5 bases at J, leaving 11 bases unmatched. CDR1 and CDR2 from the germline V gene are KGHSH and LQKENI. For the CDR3, the DNA is TGTGCCAGCTCACGGACAGGGGCGAGTGGATCTACTGAAGCTTTCTTT. Encoded protein: CASSRTGASGSTEAFF. Together with reference TRBV18 and TRBJ1-1, the CDR3 gives the full variable domain: NAGVMQNPRHLVRRRGQEARLRCSPMKGHSHVYWYRQLPEEGLKFMVYLQKENIIDESGMPKERFSAEFPKEGPSILRIQQVVRGDSAAYFCASSRTGASGSTEAFFGQGTRLTVV.

The chain couples TRBV6-2 or TRBV6-3 to TRBJ2-1, with TRBD2 matching 11 bases. Trimming at V came to 2 bases and at J to 7 bases, leaving 7 bases not matched to a gene. The CDR3 is 16 residues long. Germline V lookup: CDR1 MNHEY, CDR2 SVGEGT. The DNA for the CDR3 is TGTGCCAGCAGTTACCGCACAGGGACTAGCGGTAATGAGCAGTTCTTC. It yields the protein CASSYRTGTSGNEQFF.

CDR3 nucleotide sequence: TGTGCCTGGAGTTCGAAGACAGGGTCTCTGGAAAAACTGTTTTTT. Translated, it gives CAWSSKTGSLEKLFF. The chain is built from TRBV30 and TRBJ1-4; 7 bases align to TRBD1. This CDR3 has 15 residues. Germline V gene sequence: CDR1 GTSNPN, CDR2 SVGIG (reference sequence). V dropped 2 bases and J dropped 8; count of bases not matched to a gene: 11. The full variable domain, in which reference TRBV30 and TRBJ1-4 provide the parts outside the CDR3, is SQTIHQWPATLVQPVGSPLSLECTVEGTSNPNLYWYRQAAGRGLQLLFYSVGIGQISSEVPQNLSASRPQDRQFILSSKKLLLSDSGFYLCAWSSKTGSLEKLFFGSGTQLSVL.

V and J are TRBV7-2 and TRBJ1-1; 9 nucleotides line up with TRBD1. In germline, CDR1 is SGHTA, CDR2 FQGNSA. This CDR3 comprises 14 residues. V lost 7 bases and J lost 2; bases outside the gene matches: 5. The CDR3 loop is CASNRDRVNTEAFF. CDR3 bases: TGTGCCAGCAATCGGGACAGGGTAAACACTGAAGCTTTCTTT.

The V gene is TRBV9, the J gene TRBJ2-7, with D unclear. Germline V gene data show CDR1 as SGDLS and CDR2 as YYNGEE. Trimming cost V 0 bases and J 0 bases, with 7 bases left between them. This CDR3 is built from 14 residues. CDR3 in amino acids: CASSVAPNSYEQYF. In DNA, the CDR3 is TGTGCCAGCAGCGTAGCCCCTAACTCCTACGAGCAGTACTTC. Full variable domain (rest looked up from reference TRBV9 and TRBJ2-7): DSGVTQTPKHLITATGQRVTLRCSPRSGDLSVYWYQQSLDQGLQFLIQYYNGEERAKGNILERFSAQQFPDLHSELNLSSLELGDSALYFCASSVAPNSYEQYFGPGTRLTVT.

V usage is TRBV4-3 and J usage is TRBJ1-1; TRBD1 is a possible D gene (6 bases). The CDR3 consists of 16 residues. V shed 1 base and J shed 1 base, with 13 bases lying between them. CDR1 LGHNA and CDR2 YSLEER come from the germline V gene. DNA of the CDR3: TGCGCCAGCAGCCAAGTCCCTGGACAGCAGAACACTGAAGCTTTCTTT. Its protein is CASSQVPGQQNTEAFF.

This chain connects TRBV19 to TRBJ2-7; possible D gene TRBD2, 6 bases. V lost 7 bases and J lost 1, with 17 bases in between. Germline V gene lookup returns CDR1 LNHDA and CDR2 SQIVND (reference sequence). This CDR3 comprises 15 residues. The CDR3 bases are TGTGCCAGTACCTTCGGGTCAGGGAGGTCCTACGAGCAGTACTTC. It translates to CASTFGSGRSYEQYF.

The genes are TRBV9 and TRBJ2-5; D ambiguous. Per germline, CDR1 SGDLS and CDR2 YYNGEE. CDR3 length: 14 residues. Trimming took 0 bases from V and 3 from J, leaving 9 bases between them. The DNA for the CDR3 is TGTGCCAGCAGCGTAGGGGTACAGAAAGAGACCCAGTACTTC. This codes for CASSVGVQKETQYF.

The table lists this clone with a count of one. The chain has TRBV5-1 and TRBJ1-1; D remains unclear. V was clipped by 4 bases and J by 0 bases, with 16 bases between them. Germline CDR1 reads SGHRS; CDR2 reads YFSETQ. The CDR3 is made up of 16 amino acids. DNA of the CDR3: TGCGCCAGCAGCCGGAACAACGGAGCCATGAACACTGAAGCTTTCTTT. Protein: CASSRNNGAMNTEAFF. Full variable domain (outside the CDR3, taken from reference TRBV5-1 and TRBJ1-1): KAGVTQTPRYLIKTRGQQVTLSCSPISGHRSVSWYQQTPGQGLQFLFEYFSETQRNKGNFPGRFSGRQFSNSRSEMNVSTLELGDSALYLCASSRNNGAMNTEAFFGQGTRLTVV.

The chain employs TRBV11-2 and TRBJ2-5; D is possibly TRBD2 (7 bases). This CDR3 has 16 amino acids. Germline values: CDR1 SGHAT, CDR2 FQNNGV. V lost 5 bases, J lost 5 bases, and 21 bases lay in between. CDR3 DNA sequence: TGTGCCAGCAGCCCCCGGAAGGGGGGGACCTGGGAGACCCAGTACTTC. Its protein is CASSPRKGGTWETQYF.

This clone was counted a few times. This rearrangement joins TRBV7-9 to TRBJ1-3; D is possibly TRBD1 (5 bases). Between the trimmed V and J ends, which lost 5 bases and 5 bases, there was a span of 19 bases. This CDR3 comprises 16 residues. CDR1 is SEHNR, CDR2 FQNEAQ, per germline (reference sequence). DNA for the CDR3: TGTGCCAGCAGCCCACAAGGGGCCCGGGCCAGAAACACCATATATTTT. It specifies CASSPQGARARNTIYF.

As concerns this clone: Mismatch with germline at one junction end may stem from a read error. J is TRBJ2-1 and V is TRBV20-1; 7 positions match TRBD2. The length of the CDR3 is 10 residues. Per germline, CDR1 DFQATT and CDR2 SNEGSKA (reference sequence). The CDR3 DNA is TGCAGTGCTGGGTGGACTAGTTCGGTCTTC. Translating gives CSAGWTSSVF.

The chain combines TRBV10-1 with TRBJ2-7; 7 nucleotides match TRBD1. This CDR3 comprises 17 residues. The V gene's germline CDR1 is WNHNN and CDR2 SYGVQD (reference sequence). The V and J ends lost 0 bases and 2 bases, in that order; junction bases with no gene match: 10. As DNA, the CDR3 is TGCGCCAGCAGTGAGTCCACCCCGGGACAGCTGACCTACGAGCAGTACTTC. Translated: CASSESTPGQLTYEQYF.

V usage is TRBV7-2 and J usage is TRBJ2-3; D gene ambiguous. V was pared by 5 bases and J by 2 bases, with 11 bases between. This CDR3 is built from 14 residues. Germline assignment: CDR1 SGHTA and CDR2 FQGNSA. The CDR3 protein is CASSPNGVTDTQYF. The CDR3 DNA sequence: TGTGCCAGCAGCCCAAATGGAGTCACAGATACGCAGTATTTT.

The chain recombines TRBV7-2 with TRBJ2-1; D is uncertain. The CDR3 is 13 residues long. Germline CDR1 SGHTA, CDR2 FQGNSA. V was clipped by 1 base and J by 4 bases, with 5 bases between them. This CDR3 reads CASSLVQYNEQFF. CDR3 in DNA: TGTGCCAGCAGCTTAGTACAGTACAATGAGCAGTTCTTC.

This CDR3 reads CATARWGQGWYF. The CDR3 nucleotides read TGTGCCACTGCGAGGTGGGGGCAGGGCTGGTACTTC. The genes are TRBV28 and TRBJ2-7; tentative D call: TRBD1 (6 bases). Germline loops: CDR1 MDHEN, CDR2 SYDVKM. The CDR3 runs to 12 residues. Trimming cost V 10 bases and J 12 bases, with 22 bases left between them.

The chain is built from TRBV18 and TRBJ2-7, with D unclear. Trimming took off 2 bases at V and 2 bases at J, with 13 bases between the two ends. The length of the CDR3 is 15 residues. Germline assignment: CDR1 KGHSH and CDR2 LQKENI. Here the CDR3 reads CASSPTATPAYEQYF. CDR3 coding DNA: TGTGCCAGCTCACCAACAGCTACGCCAGCCTACGAGCAGTACTTC. The full variable domain, completed using reference TRBV18 and TRBJ2-7, is NAGVMQNPRHLVRRRGQEARLRCSPMKGHSHVYWYRQLPEEGLKFMVYLQKENIIDESGMPKERFSAEFPKEGPSILRIQQVVRGDSAAYFCASSPTATPAYEQYFGPGTRLTVT.

This sequence joins TRBV9 and TRBJ2-4; 7 nucleotides align to TRBD1. The junction had 3 bases not matched to a gene; V was cut back by 2 bases and J by 1 base. The CDR3 is made up of 15 amino acids. Germline V gene sequence: CDR1 SGDLS, CDR2 YYNGEE. The DNA of the CDR3 is TGTGCCAGCAGCGTTCGACAGGGTGCCAAAAACATTCAGTACTTC. This sequence encodes CASSVRQGAKNIQYF.

The chain links TRBV11-2 to TRBJ2-5; 8 bases are shared with TRBD1. Germline CDR1 reads SGHAT; CDR2 reads FQNNGV. The length of the CDR3 is 14 residues. V was pared by 5 bases and J by 4 bases, with 6 bases of the junction left unmatched. Here the CDR3 reads CASSVRGPPETQYF. Written as DNA, the CDR3 is TGTGCCAGCAGCGTCAGGGGGCCCCCAGAGACCCAGTACTTC.